This TCR beta chain stems from a study of cytomegalovirus exposure and HLA in healthy donors. Study-level background: Earlier results showed 90 million to 120 million unique TCR beta sequences derived from some 190 million T cells. Findings and caveats of the study: Follow-up analysis found HLA locus-dependent TCR association rates, highest for DRB1 and lowest for HLA-C. As confirmed in vitro, three CMV-associated chains were specific for CMV antigens. Several of the most significant clusters appeared, in a later analysis, to be linked to common viral pathogens.

CDR3 length: 15 amino acids. The V gene's germline CDR1 is MNHEY and CDR2 SVGAGI. Unmatched junction bases numbered 7, after V lost 6 bases and J lost 2 bases. With respect to this clone: No antigen is known for it.

In the PCR, 60 Vbeta and 13 Jbeta primers were used. Generated by immunoSEQ multiplex PCR, the TCRdb table keeps only in-frame clones and is missing some. The sample has some 240,000 clones, about 72% seen once. Sequencing used PBMCs. This sequence was found in a male donor in good health and CMV-seronegative. This chain uses TRBV6-5 with TRBJ1-5; the match to TRBD1 covers 7 bases. This CDR3 is CASRRGQDRNQPQHF. CDR3 in DNA: TGTGCCAGCAGGCGTGGACAGGACCGCAATCAGCCCCAGCATTTT.